The clone carrying this TCR beta chain shows up as medium-sized by frequency. Its specificity is not known. The CDR3 totals 12 residues. Looked up from germline, CDR1 is SGHDT and CDR2 is YYEEEE. The entry originates in a study of CXCR3-negative and CXCR3-positive naive CD8 T cells. Study-wide results and caveats: Diversity was high in both naive subsets and much lower in memory cells. Naive subsets did not differ in surface CD5, and TRB CDR3 properties served to infer TCR strength. TRBV-TRBJ usage was alike in naive CXCR3-negative and CXCR3-positive cells but differed in memory cells.

Libraries were UMI-labeled 5' RACE TRB cDNA. TCRdb reprocessed the 5' RACE reads and stores each CDR3 protein as one record, lacking DNA. The sample totals about 40,000 distinct CDR3 sequences; its top ten clones hold over 8.5%. The origin of this receptor is a human donor in good health. Some clones in this sample may be carry-over from other donors' samples. The sequencing sample was made of memory CD8+ T cells from blood. The chain is built from TRBV5-6 and TRBJ2-7; TCRdb indicates TRBD1, and absent DNA this call remains unverified. The CDR3 here is CASSWTRQEQYF. Drawing the rest from reference TRBV5-6 and TRBJ2-7, the complete variable domain is DAGVTQSPTHLIKTRGQQVTLRCSPKSGHDTVSWYQQALGQGPQFIFQYYEEEERQRGNFPDRFSGHQFPNYSSELNVNALLLGDSALYLCASSWTRQEQYFGPGTRLTVT.